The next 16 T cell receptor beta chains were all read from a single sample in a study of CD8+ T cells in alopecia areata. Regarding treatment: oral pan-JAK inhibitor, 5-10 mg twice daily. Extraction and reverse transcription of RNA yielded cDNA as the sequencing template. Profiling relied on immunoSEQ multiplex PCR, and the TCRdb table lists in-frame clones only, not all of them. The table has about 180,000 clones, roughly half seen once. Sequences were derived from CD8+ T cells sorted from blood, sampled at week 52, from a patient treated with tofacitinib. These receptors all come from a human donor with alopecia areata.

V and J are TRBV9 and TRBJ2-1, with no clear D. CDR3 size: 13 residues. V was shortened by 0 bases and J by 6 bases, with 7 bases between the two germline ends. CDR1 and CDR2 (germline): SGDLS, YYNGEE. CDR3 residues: CASSVGDINEQFF. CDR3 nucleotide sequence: TGTGCCAGCAGCGTAGGAGACATCAATGAGCAGTTCTTC. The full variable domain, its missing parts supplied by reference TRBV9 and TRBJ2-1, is DSGVTQTPKHLITATGQRVTLRCSPRSGDLSVYWYQQSLDQGLQFLIQYYNGEERAKGNILERFSAQQFPDLHSELNLSSLELGDSALYFCASSVGDINEQFFGPGTRLTVL.

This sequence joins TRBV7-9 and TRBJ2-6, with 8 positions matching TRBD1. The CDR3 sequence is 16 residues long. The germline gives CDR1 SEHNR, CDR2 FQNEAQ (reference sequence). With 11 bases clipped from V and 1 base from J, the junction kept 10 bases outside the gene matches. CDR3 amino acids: CAGHRTGISGANVLTF. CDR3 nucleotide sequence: TGTGCCGGGCATCGGACAGGGATTTCTGGGGCCAACGTCCTGACTTTC.

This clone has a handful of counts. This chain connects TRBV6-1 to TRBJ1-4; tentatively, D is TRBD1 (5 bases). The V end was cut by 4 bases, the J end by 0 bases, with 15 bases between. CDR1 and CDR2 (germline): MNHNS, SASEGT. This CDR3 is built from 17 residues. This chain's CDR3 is CASSGRQKRTTNEKLFF. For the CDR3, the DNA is TGTGCCAGCAGTGGGAGACAGAAGCGGACAACTAATGAAAAACTGTTTTTT.

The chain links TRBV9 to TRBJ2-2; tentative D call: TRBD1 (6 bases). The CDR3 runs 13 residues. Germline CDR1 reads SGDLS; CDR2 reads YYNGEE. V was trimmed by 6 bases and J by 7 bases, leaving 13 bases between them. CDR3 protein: CASKQGIGGELFF. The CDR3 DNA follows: TGTGCCAGCAAACAGGGTATCGGCGGGGAGCTGTTTTTT.

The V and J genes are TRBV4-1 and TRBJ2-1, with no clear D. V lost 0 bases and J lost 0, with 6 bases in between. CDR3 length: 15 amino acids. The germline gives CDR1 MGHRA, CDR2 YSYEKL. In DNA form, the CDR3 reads TGCGCCAGCAGCCAAGACAGTAGCTCCTACAATGAGCAGTTCTTC. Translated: CASSQDSSSYNEQFF.

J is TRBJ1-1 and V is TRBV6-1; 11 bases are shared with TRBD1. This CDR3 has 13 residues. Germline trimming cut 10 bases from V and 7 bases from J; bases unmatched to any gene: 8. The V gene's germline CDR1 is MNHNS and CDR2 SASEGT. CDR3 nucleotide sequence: TGTGCCACCGGGACAGGGGGGCAGGGTGAAGCTTTCTTT. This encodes CATGTGGQGEAFF.

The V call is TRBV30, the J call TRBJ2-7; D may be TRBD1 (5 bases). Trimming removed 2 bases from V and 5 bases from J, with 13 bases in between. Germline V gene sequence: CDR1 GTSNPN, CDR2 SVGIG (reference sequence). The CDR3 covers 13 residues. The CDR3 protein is CAWSPQVWNEQYF. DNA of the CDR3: TGTGCCTGGAGTCCACAGGTCTGGAACGAGCAGTACTTC.

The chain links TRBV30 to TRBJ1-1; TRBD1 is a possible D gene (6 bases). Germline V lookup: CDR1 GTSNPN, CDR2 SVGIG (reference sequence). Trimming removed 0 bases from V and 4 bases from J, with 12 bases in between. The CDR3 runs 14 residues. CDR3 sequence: CAWSVGGGITEAFF. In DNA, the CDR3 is TGTGCCTGGAGTGTAGGAGGGGGTATCACTGAAGCTTTCTTT.

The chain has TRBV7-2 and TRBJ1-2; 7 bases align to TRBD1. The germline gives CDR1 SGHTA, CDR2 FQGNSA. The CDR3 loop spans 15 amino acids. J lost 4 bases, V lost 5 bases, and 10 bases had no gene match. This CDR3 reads CASSGLLQGVYGYTF. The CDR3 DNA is TGTGCCAGCAGCGGACTTCTTCAGGGGGTCTATGGCTACACCTTC.

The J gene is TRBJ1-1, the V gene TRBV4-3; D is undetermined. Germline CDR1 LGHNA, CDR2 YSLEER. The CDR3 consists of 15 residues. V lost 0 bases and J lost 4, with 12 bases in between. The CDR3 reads CASSQDASGFTEAFF. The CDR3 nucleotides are TGCGCCAGCAGCCAAGATGCCTCAGGATTCACTGAAGCTTTCTTT.

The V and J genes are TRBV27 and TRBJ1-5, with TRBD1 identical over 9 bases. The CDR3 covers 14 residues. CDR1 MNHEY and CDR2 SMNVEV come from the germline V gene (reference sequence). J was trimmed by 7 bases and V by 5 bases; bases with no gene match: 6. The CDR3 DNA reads TGTGCCAGCAGTGCTACAGGGGGCAGACAGCCCCAGCATTTT. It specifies CASSATGGRQPQHF.

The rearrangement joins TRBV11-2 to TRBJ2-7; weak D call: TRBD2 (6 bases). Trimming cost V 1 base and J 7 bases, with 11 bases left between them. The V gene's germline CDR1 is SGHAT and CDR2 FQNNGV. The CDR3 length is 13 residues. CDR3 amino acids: CASSLGLGLEQYF. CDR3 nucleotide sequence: TGTGCCAGCAGCTTAGGCCTTGGACTAGAGCAGTACTTC.

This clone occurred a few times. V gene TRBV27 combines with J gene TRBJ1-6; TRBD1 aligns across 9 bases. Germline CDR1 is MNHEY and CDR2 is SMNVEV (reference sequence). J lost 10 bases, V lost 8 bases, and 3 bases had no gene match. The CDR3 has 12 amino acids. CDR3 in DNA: TGTGCCAGCGCGGACAGGGGATCACCCCTCCACTTT. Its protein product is CASADRGSPLHF.

Here the CDR3 reads CASRDLDGYTF. Written as DNA, the CDR3 is TGTGCCAGTAGGGACCTAGATGGCTACACCTTC. The chain joins TRBV19 to TRBJ1-2; no reliable D call. Germline CDR1 reads LNHDA; CDR2 reads SQIVND (reference sequence). Trimming shortened V by 6 bases and J by 6 bases, and 8 bases separated the two germline ends. This CDR3 has 11 residues.

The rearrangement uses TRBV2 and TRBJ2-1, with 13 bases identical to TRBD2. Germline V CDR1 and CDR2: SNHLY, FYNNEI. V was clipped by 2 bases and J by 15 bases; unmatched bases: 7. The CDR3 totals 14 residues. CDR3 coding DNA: TGTGCCAGCAGTGAATCACTAGCGGGGGGGTCGTTGTTCTTC. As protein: CASSESLAGGSLFF.

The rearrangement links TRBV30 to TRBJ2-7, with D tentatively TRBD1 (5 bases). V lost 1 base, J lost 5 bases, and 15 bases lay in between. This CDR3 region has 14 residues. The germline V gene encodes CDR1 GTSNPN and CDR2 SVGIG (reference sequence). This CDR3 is CAWSGEQGDDEQYF. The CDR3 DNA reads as TGTGCCTGGAGTGGAGAGCAGGGTGACGACGAGCAGTACTTC.